This entry concerns a single T cell receptor (beta chain). The antigen remains unidentified. Amplification yielded TCR beta CDR3 regions, with RNA transcripts as the source. In the first-round RT-PCR of the TCR CDR3, the HTBI primer set was used. TCRdb ran MiXCR on the multiplex PCR reads and lists one entry per CDR3 protein. Among roughly 510,000 distinct CDR3 sequences listed, less than 25% were seen once. This entry belongs to a study of T cells in Graves' hyperthyroidism and ophthalmopathy. Study-wide findings and caveats: In the analysis, a 13 V-J model separated ophthalmopathy from stable hyperthyroidism.

Each patient was aged 18 to 65 and had newly diagnosed hyperthyroidism of under 2 months' duration. Lactation, pregnancy, other autoimmune disease or uncontrolled infection excluded patients. PBMCs came from 9 to 10 ml fresh peripheral blood. The CDR3 is 14 residues long. The V and J ends lost 6 bases and 4 bases, in that order; junction bases with no gene match: 7. CDR1 and CDR2 from the germline V gene are DFQATT and SNEGSKA (reference sequence). This TCR derives from a man aged 18 to 30 with Graves' hyperthyroidism. The chain employs TRBV20-1 and TRBJ1-2, with 11 bases identical to TRBD1. The sample comprised blood. CDR3 in amino acids: CSADRTGGIYGYTF. Here the CDR3 DNA reads TGCAGTGCCGACCGGACAGGGGGCATCTATGGCTACACCTTC.